This entry lists 24 T cell receptor beta chains sequenced from one sample in a study of metastatic and nonmetastatic thyroid tumors. With MiXCR, TCRdb called clones anew from the PCR reads. The sample lists 9,000 to 15,000 clones; 30% to 35% were seen once. Thyroid surgery took place with no prior treatment in any patient. The material sequenced was tumor tissue. Receptors originate from a female donor with papillary thyroid cancer or a benign thyroid nodule (not recorded which). Some clones in this sample may be carry-over from other donors' samples.

This clone showed up just once. The rearrangement uses TRBV7-2 and TRBJ2-1; D is possibly TRBD1 or TRBD2 (6 bases each). The CDR3 runs 15 residues. Trimming took 5 bases from V and 2 from J, leaving 13 bases between them. The germline V gene has CDR1 SGHTA and CDR2 FQGNSA. CDR3 sequence: CASSLGGGTYNEQFF. The CDR3 DNA follows: TGTGCCAGCAGCCTGGGGGGCGGAACCTACAATGAGCAGTTCTTC.

By share of the sample, this clone is medium-sized. The CDR3 sequence: CASSQDVRDNYGYTF. The DNA for the CDR3 is TGCGCCAGCAGCCAAGATGTCAGGGATAACTATGGCTACACCTTC. The genes are TRBV4-1 and TRBJ1-2; maybe TRBD1 (5 bases). Germline CDR1 reads MGHRA; CDR2 reads YSYEKL. This CDR3 contains 15 residues. V lost 0 bases, J lost 1 base, and 9 bases lay in between.

Points on this clone: The same CDR3 also results from other DNA sequences found in this sample. The chain employs TRBV7-3 and TRBJ2-2; no firm D call. There are 13 residues in the CDR3. V was trimmed by 5 bases and J by 6 bases, leaving 10 bases between them. Looked up from germline, CDR1 is SGHTA and CDR2 is FQGTGA. The CDR3 nucleotides are TGTGCCAGCAGCGCCTCTCCTTCCGGGGAGCTGTTTTTT. Protein sequence: CASSASPSGELFF.

This clone was seen a few times. The chain has TRBV6-4 and TRBJ2-7, with 7 bases identical to TRBD1. The CDR3 loop spans 15 amino acids. Germline values: CDR1 MRHNA, CDR2 SNTAGT. V lost 8 bases and J lost 0; bases outside the gene matches: 10. CDR3 sequence (DNA): TGTGCCAGCTGGGTATGGACAGGAGACTCCTACGAGCAGTACTTC. Protein product: CASWVWTGDSYEQYF.

The chain is built from TRBV27 and TRBJ1-4; weak D call: TRBD1 (5 bases). The germline gives CDR1 MNHEY, CDR2 SMNVEV (reference sequence). Trimming left V 8 bases short and J 4 bases short, with 14 bases between. The CDR3 runs to 14 residues. Here the CDR3 reads CASGTQGLNEKLFF. CDR3 DNA: TGTGCCAGCGGTACCCAGGGTCTTAATGAAAAACTGTTTTTT.

V gene TRBV20-1 combines with J gene TRBJ2-5; D uncertain. Germline-derived CDR1 and CDR2 are DFQATT and SNEGSKA (reference sequence). The CDR3 loop spans 14 amino acids. V was shortened by 0 bases and J by 0 bases, with 8 bases between the two germline ends. CDR3 sequence (DNA): TGCAGTGCTAGAGATTTGGTGTACCAAGAGACCCAGTACTTC. As protein: CSARDLVYQETQYF.

By share, this clone counts as medium-sized (0.01 to 0.1%). V gene TRBV6-4 combines with J gene TRBJ2-1, with D uncertain. Trimming removed 2 bases from V and 3 bases from J, with 5 bases in between. Per germline, CDR1 MRHNA and CDR2 SNTAGT. The length of the CDR3 is 13 residues. The CDR3 sequence is CASSDAYYNEQFF. CDR3 nucleotides: TGTGCCAGCAGTGACGCCTACTACAATGAGCAGTTCTTC.

To note about this clone: The conserved final phenylalanine or tryptophan is absent from the CDR3, which likely points to a read error. The J gene is TRBJ2-1, the V gene TRBV20-1; D may be TRBD2 (6 bases). The CDR3 totals 14 residues. The germline V gene has CDR1 DFQATT and CDR2 SNEGSKA (reference sequence). Deletions cut 5 bases from V and 0 bases from J, with 11 bases between. In DNA form, the CDR3 reads TGCAGTGCTCGACGACTAGACTCCTACAATGAGCAGTTCTTA. This gives the protein CSARRLDSYNEQFL.

This chain joins TRBV28 and TRBJ2-7, with 7 positions matching TRBD2. Germline values: CDR1 MDHEN, CDR2 SYDVKM. The V gene end was trimmed by 5 bases and the J gene end by 3 bases; junction bases not matched to a gene: 13. This CDR3 is 16 amino acids long. The CDR3 DNA is TGTGCCAGCAGTCGATTCGGGGCTAGCGGCAACTACGAGCAGTACTTC. This gives the protein CASSRFGASGNYEQYF.

This clone was seen a few times. The CDR3 reads CATSKDRPNSPLHF. DNA for the CDR3: TGTGCCACCAGCAAAGACAGACCTAATTCACCCCTCCACTTT. J is TRBJ1-6 and V is TRBV15; maybe TRBD1 (5 bases). The CDR3 consists of 14 residues. Germline V gene data show CDR1 as LNHNV and CDR2 as YYDKDF (reference sequence). Trimming cost V 4 bases and J 6 bases, with 10 bases left between them.

The gene calls are TRBV11-2 and TRBJ2-7; 10 positions match TRBD2. CDR1 and CDR2 from the germline V gene are SGHAT and FQNNGV. CDR3 size: 15 residues. Trimming at V came to 2 bases and at J to 1 base, leaving 2 bases not matched to a gene. The DNA for the CDR3 is TGTGCCAGCAGCTTAAGCGGGGGGGATTCCTACGAGCAGTACTTC. Its protein is CASSLSGGDSYEQYF.

This clone came up a few times. The chain joins TRBV20-1 to TRBJ2-1; 8 bases fit TRBD2. Germline-derived CDR1 and CDR2 are DFQATT and SNEGSKA (reference sequence). The length of the CDR3 is 17 residues. With V trimmed by 0 bases and J by 0 bases, 7 bases remained unmatched. The CDR3 region has the DNA TGCAGTGCTAGAGATCCCGGGAGGGCCGTCTCCTACAATGAGCAGTTCTTC. Its translation is CSARDPGRAVSYNEQFF.

This clone was seen only once. The chain uses TRBV20-1 and TRBJ2-7; 15 bases line up with TRBD2. The CDR3 sequence is 16 residues long. Germline assignment: CDR1 DFQATT and CDR2 SNEGSKA (reference sequence). V gave up 6 bases and J gave up 5 bases; unmatched junction bases: 11. The CDR3 is CSAWTSGRVHRDEQYF. CDR3 nucleotide sequence: TGCAGTGCCTGGACTAGCGGGAGGGTCCACCGGGACGAGCAGTACTTC.

Worth noting for this clone: The germline gene is not matched at one end of the junction; a read error may be the cause. V is TRBV6-1 and J is TRBJ1-2; D gene uncertain. Germline CDR1 and CDR2: MNHNS and SASEGT. CDR3 length: 12 amino acids. The CDR3 protein is CASRCFDYVYTF. In nucleotides, the CDR3 is TGTGCCAGCAGGTGCTTTGACTATGTCTACACCTTC.

This clone was observed a few times. A much larger clone is a single base away; this may be a read error. V usage is TRBV29-1 and J usage is TRBJ2-7; tentatively, D is TRBD2 (5 bases). Germline assignment: CDR1 SQVTM and CDR2 ANQGSEA. The CDR3 is 14 residues long. CDR3 sequence: CGVWGFGWGDEQYF. The CDR3 DNA follows: TGCGGCGTTTGGGGATTCGGGTGGGGAGACGAGCAGTACTTC.

This chain joins TRBV18 and TRBJ1-2, with no clear D. V was trimmed by 1 base and J by 3 bases, leaving 9 bases between them. The CDR3 has 14 amino acids. Germline V lookup: CDR1 KGHSH, CDR2 LQKENI. CDR3 DNA: TGTGCCAGCTCACCACGGTCGGGGTACTATGGCTACACCTTC. Translating it yields CASSPRSGYYGYTF.

Sample share makes this clone medium-sized. The chain is built from TRBV27 and TRBJ2-7; D is perhaps TRBD2 (6 bases). V lost 4 bases and J 5 bases, leaving 15 bases between the germline ends. This CDR3 has 14 amino acids. Germline CDR1 reads MNHEY; CDR2 reads SMNVEV (reference sequence). CDR3 DNA sequence: TGTGCCAGCAGTTCGATTTCGGGAGAGGACGAGCAGTACTTC. The encoded protein is CASSSISGEDEQYF.

The CDR3 nucleotides are TGTGCTAGTGGCAAAACTGCAGGGACCACTGAAGCTTTCTTT. Protein product: CASGKTAGTTEAFF. The genes are TRBV12-5 and TRBJ1-1, with a weak D call TRBD1 (5 bases). The CDR3 has 14 amino acids. Between the trimmed V and J ends, which lost 6 bases and 4 bases, there was a span of 15 bases. The germline CDR1 and CDR2 sequences are LGHNT and FRNRAP. Full variable domain (missing parts from reference TRBV12-5 and TRBJ1-1): DARVTQTPRHKVTEMGQEVTMRCQPILGHNTVFWYRQTMMQGLELLAYFRNRAPLDDSGMPKDRFSAEMPDATLATLKIQPSEPRDSAVYFCASGKTAGTTEAFFGQGTRLTVV.

This clone was detected a few times. The chain couples TRBV11-2 to TRBJ2-3, with D possibly matching TRBD2 (6 bases). The CDR3 runs to 15 residues. Trimming left V 2 bases short and J 4 bases short, with 13 bases between. Germline-derived CDR1 and CDR2 are SGHAT and FQNNGV. CDR3 amino acids: CASSLISSDPDTQYF. The CDR3 coding sequence is TGTGCCAGCAGCTTAATATCTAGCGATCCAGATACGCAGTATTTT.

This clone was observed a handful of times. The chain is built from TRBV6-5 and TRBJ1-2; D remains ambiguous. The CDR3 is 14 amino acids. Germline V lookup: CDR1 MNHEY, CDR2 SVGAGI. Trimming cost V 0 bases and J 2 bases, with 7 bases left between them. The CDR3 coding sequence is TGTGCCAGCAGTTACTCTGAGCGAAACTATGGCTACACCTTC. Translation gives CASSYSERNYGYTF.

As concerns this clone: The junction shows a germline mismatch at one end, possibly a read error. The chain carries TRBV11-3 and TRBJ1-1; 10 positions match TRBD1. This CDR3 comprises 14 residues. Germline V gene lookup returns CDR1 SGHNT and CDR2 YENEEA. The CDR3 coding sequence is TGTGCCAGCAGCAAGGGACAGGGGAACACTGAAGATTTCTTT. It encodes CASSKGQGNTEDFF.

The CDR3 reads CASRAGQGIYEQYF. CDR3 sequence (DNA): TGTGCCAGCCGGGCGGGGCAGGGGATCTACGAGCAGTACTTC. This sequence joins TRBV2 and TRBJ2-7; D tentatively reads TRBD1 or TRBD2 (6 bases each). The CDR3 consists of 14 residues. CDR1 is SNHLY and CDR2 is FYNNEI in the germline V gene. The V end lost 8 bases, the J end lost 3 bases, and 17 bases lay between the germline ends.

This clone was detected only a few times. This chain connects TRBV5-8 to TRBJ1-1; D is uncertain. This CDR3 is built from 14 residues. CDR1 is SGHTS and CDR2 is YDEGEE in the germline V gene. Trimming cost V 6 bases and J 0 bases, with 12 bases left between them. The CDR3: CASTPRALNTEAFF. The CDR3 DNA reads as TGTGCCAGCACCCCCCGGGCCTTGAACACTGAAGCTTTCTTT.

As regards this clone: This could be a read error, since a much larger clone is one nucleotide away. The chain links TRBV29-1 to TRBJ1-1; D not resolved. Trimming shortened V by 1 base and J by 3 bases, and 6 bases separated the two germline ends. The CDR3 length is 12 residues. Germline V CDR1 and CDR2: SQVTM, ANQGSEA. The CDR3 coding sequence is TGCAGCGTTGAAGTTGTGGACACTGAAGCTTTCTTT. Translated, it gives CSVEVVDTEAFF.